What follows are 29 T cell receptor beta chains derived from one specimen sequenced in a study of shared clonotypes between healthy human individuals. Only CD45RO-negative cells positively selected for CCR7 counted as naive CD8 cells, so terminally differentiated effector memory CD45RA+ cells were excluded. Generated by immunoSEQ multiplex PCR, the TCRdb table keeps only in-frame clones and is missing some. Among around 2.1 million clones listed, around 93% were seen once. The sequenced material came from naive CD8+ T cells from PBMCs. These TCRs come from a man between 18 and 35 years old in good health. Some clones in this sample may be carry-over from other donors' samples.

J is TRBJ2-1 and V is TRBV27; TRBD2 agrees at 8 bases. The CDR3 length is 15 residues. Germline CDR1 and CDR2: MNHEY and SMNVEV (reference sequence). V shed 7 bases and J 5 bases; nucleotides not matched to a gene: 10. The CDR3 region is CASIESGSTNNEQFF. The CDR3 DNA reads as TGTGCCAGCATCGAGAGCGGGAGTACGAACAATGAGCAGTTCTTC.

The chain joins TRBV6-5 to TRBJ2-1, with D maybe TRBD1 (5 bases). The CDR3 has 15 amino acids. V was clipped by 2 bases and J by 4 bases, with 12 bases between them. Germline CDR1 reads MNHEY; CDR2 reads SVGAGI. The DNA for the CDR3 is TGTGCCAGCAGTTACAGAGGACAACAATACAATGAGCAGTTCTTC. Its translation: CASSYRGQQYNEQFF.

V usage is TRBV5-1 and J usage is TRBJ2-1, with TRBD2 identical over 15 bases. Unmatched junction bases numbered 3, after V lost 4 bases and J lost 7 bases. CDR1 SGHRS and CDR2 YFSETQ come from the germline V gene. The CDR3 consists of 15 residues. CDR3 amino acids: CASSPGTSGRNEQFF. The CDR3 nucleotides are TGCGCCAGCAGCCCCGGGACTAGCGGGAGGAATGAGCAGTTCTTC.

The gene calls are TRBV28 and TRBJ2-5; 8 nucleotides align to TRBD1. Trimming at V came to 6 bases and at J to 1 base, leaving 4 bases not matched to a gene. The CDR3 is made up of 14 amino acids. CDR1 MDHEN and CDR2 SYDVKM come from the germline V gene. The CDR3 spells CASRDDRGQETQYF. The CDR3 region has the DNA TGTGCCAGCAGAGATGACAGGGGCCAAGAGACCCAGTACTTC.

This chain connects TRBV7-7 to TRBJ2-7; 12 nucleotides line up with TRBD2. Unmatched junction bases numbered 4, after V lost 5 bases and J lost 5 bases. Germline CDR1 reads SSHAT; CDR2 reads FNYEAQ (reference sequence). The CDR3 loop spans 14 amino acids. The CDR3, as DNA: TGTGCCAGCAGCCCTAGCGGGAGGGCACACGAGCAGTACTTC. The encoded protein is CASSPSGRAHEQYF.

The CDR3 sequence: CASSYTGTSTEAFF. DNA for the CDR3: TGTGCCAGCAGTTATACCGGGACATCCACTGAAGCTTTCTTT. The rearrangement uses TRBV27 and TRBJ1-1, with D tentatively TRBD1 (6 bases). Germline V gene data show CDR1 as MNHEY and CDR2 as SMNVEV (reference sequence). The CDR3 totals 14 residues. V shed 4 bases and J shed 4 bases, with 13 bases lying between them.

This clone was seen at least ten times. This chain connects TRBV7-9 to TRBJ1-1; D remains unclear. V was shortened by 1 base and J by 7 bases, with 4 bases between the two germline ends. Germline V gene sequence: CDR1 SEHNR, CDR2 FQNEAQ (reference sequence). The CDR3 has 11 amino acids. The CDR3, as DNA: TGTGCCAGCAGCTTAGGCCGTGAAGCTTTCTTT. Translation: CASSLGREAFF.

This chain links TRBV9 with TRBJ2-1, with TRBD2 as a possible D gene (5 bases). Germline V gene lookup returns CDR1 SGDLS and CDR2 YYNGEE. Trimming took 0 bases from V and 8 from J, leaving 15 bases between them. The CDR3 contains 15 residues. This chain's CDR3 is CASSVEGSKTYEQFF. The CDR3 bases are TGTGCCAGCAGCGTAGAAGGGAGTAAGACCTATGAGCAGTTCTTC.

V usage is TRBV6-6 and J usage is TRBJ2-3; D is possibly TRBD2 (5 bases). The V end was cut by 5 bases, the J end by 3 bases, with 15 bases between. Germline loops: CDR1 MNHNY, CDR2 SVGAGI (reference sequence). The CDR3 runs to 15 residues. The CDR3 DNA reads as TGTGCCAGCAGTATCGGTGGGAGTCTAACAGATACGCAGTATTTT. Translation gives CASSIGGSLTDTQYF.

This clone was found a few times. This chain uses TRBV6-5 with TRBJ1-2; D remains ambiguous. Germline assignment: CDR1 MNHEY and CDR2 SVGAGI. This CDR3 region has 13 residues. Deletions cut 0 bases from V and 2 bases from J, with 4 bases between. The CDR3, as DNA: TGTGCCAGCAGTTACTCGGACAACTATGGCTACACCTTC. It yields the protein CASSYSDNYGYTF.

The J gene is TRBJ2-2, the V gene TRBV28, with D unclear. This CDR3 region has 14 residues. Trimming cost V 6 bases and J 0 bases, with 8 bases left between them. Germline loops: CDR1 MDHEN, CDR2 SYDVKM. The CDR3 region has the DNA TGTGCCAGCAGAGCCCTAGCGAACACCGGGGAGCTGTTTTTT. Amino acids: CASRALANTGELFF. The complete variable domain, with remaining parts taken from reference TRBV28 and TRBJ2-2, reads DVKVTQSSRYLVKRTGEKVFLECVQDMDHENMFWYRQDPGLGLRLIYFSYDVKMKEKGDIPEGYSVSREKKERFSLILESASTNQTSMYLCASRALANTGELFFGEGSRLTVL.

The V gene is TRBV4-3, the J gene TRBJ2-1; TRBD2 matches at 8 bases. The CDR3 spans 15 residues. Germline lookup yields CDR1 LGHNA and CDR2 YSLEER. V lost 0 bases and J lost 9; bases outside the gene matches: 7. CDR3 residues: CASSQDPPGGSEQFF. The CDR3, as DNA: TGCGCCAGCAGCCAAGACCCCCCGGGGGGGAGTGAGCAGTTCTTC.

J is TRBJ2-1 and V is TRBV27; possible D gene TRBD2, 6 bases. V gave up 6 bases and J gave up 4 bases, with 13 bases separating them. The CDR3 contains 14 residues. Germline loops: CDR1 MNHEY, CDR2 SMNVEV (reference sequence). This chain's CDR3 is CASSPRDFYNEQFF. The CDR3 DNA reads TGTGCCAGCAGCCCACGGGACTTTTACAATGAGCAGTTCTTC.

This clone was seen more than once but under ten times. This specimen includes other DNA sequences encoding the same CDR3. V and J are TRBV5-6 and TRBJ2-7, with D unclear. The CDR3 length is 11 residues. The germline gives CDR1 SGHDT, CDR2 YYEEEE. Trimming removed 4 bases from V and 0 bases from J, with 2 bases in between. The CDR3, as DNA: TGTGCCAGCAGCGACTCCTACGAGCAGTACTTC. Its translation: CASSDSYEQYF.

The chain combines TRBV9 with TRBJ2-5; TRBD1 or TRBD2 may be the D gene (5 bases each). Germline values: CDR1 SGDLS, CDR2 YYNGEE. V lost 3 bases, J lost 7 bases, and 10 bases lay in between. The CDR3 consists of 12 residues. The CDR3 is CASSGGPGTQYF. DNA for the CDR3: TGTGCCAGCAGCGGGGGACCCGGGACCCAGTACTTC.

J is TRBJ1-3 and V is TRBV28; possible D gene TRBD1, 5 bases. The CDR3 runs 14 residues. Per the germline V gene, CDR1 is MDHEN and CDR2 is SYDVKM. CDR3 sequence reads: CGVRAADSGNTIYF. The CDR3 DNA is TGTGGGGTCAGGGCGGCGGACTCTGGAAACACCATATATTTT.

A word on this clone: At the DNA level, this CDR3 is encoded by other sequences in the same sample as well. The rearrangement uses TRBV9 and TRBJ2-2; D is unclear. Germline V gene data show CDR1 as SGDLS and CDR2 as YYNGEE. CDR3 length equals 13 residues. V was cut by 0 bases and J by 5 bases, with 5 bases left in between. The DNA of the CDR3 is TGTGCCAGCAGCGTAGTTACTACCGGGGAGCTGTTTTTT. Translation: CASSVVTTGELFF.

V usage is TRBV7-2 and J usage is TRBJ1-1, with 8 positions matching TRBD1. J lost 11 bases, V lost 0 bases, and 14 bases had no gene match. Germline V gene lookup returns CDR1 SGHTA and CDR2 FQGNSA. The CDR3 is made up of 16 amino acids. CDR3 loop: CASSLALRTGLFGAFF. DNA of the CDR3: TGTGCCAGCAGCTTAGCGCTTAGGACAGGGCTTTTCGGGGCTTTCTTT.

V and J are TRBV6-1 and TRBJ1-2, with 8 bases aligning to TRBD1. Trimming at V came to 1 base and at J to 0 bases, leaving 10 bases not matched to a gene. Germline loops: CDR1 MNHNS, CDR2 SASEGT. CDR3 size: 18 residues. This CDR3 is CASSEEHRTGPTNYGYTF. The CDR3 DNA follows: TGTGCCAGCAGTGAAGAGCACCGGACAGGGCCCACTAACTATGGCTACACCTTC.

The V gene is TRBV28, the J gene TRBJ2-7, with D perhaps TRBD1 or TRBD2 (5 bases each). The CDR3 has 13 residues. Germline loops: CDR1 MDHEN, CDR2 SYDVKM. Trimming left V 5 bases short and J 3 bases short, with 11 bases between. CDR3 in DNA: TGTGCCAGCAGTCGAGGGGAATTCTACGAGCAGTACTTC. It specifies CASSRGEFYEQYF.

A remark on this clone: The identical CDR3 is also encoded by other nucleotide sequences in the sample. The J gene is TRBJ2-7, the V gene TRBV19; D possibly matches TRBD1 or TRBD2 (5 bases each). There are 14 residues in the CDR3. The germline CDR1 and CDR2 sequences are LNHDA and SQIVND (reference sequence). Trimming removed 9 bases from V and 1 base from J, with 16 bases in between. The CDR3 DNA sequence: TGTGCCAGCAGTGCCGGGACGGGGTCCTACGAGCAGTACTTC. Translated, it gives CASSAGTGSYEQYF.

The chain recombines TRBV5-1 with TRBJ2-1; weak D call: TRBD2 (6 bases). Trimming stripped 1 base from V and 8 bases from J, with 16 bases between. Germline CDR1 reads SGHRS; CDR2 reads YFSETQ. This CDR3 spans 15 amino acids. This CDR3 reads CASSLYSGRSDEQFF. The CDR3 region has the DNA TGCGCCAGCAGCTTGTATAGCGGAAGAAGCGATGAGCAGTTCTTC.

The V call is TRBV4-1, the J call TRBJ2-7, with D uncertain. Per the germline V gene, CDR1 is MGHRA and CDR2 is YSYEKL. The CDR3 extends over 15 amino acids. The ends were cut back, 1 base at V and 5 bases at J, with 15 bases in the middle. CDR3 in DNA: TGCGCCAGCAGCCAAGTCAACCCCCCGCTGGACGAGCAGTACTTC. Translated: CASSQVNPPLDEQYF.

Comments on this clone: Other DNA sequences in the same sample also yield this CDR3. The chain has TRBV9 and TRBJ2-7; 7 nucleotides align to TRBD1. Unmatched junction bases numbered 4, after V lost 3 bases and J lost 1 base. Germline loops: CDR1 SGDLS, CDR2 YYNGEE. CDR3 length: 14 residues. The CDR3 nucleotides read TGTGCCAGCAGCGCCCGGGACAGTTCCTACGAGCAGTACTTC. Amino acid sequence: CASSARDSSYEQYF.

Here the CDR3 reads CSVDLSTGGAYF. The CDR3 nucleotides are TGCAGCGTTGACCTTTCGACAGGGGGCGCTTACTTC. This chain links TRBV29-1 with TRBJ2-4, with 10 bases identical to TRBD1. CDR1 is SQVTM, CDR2 ANQGSEA, per germline. The CDR3 has 12 residues. With 3 bases clipped from V and 16 bases from J, the junction kept 9 bases outside the gene matches. The full variable domain, with the rest looked up from reference TRBV29-1 and TRBJ2-4, is SAVISQKPSRDICQRGTSLTIQCQVDSQVTMMFWYRQQPGQSLTLIATANQGSEATYESGFVIDKFPISRPNLTFSTLTVSNMSPEDSSIYLCSVDLSTGGAYFGAGTRLSVL.

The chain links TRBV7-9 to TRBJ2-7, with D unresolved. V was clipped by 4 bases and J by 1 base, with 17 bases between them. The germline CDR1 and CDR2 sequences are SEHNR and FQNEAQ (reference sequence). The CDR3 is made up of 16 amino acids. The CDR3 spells CASSSPGGWFSYEQYF. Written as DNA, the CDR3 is TGTGCCAGCAGCTCCCCGGGTGGGTGGTTTTCCTACGAGCAGTACTTC. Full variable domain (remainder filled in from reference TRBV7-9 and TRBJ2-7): DTGVSQNPRHKITKRGQNVTFRCDPISEHNRLYWYRQTLGQGPEFLTYFQNEAQLEKSRLLSDRFSAERPKGSFSTLEIQRTEQGDSAMYLCASSSPGGWFSYEQYFGPGTRLTVT.

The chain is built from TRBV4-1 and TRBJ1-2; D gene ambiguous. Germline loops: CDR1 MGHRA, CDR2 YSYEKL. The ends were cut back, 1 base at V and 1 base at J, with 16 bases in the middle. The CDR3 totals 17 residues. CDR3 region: CASSQVRRDGNNYGYTF. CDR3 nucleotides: TGCGCCAGCAGCCAAGTGCGTCGAGACGGAAATAACTATGGCTACACCTTC.

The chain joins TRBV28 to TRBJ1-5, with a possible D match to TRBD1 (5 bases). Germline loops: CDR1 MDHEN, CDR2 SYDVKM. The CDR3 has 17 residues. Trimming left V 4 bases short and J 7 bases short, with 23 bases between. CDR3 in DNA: TGTGCCAGCAGTTACGGGAAAGCAGGGCCCGTTCCGCAGCCCCAGCATTTT. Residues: CASSYGKAGPVPQPQHF.

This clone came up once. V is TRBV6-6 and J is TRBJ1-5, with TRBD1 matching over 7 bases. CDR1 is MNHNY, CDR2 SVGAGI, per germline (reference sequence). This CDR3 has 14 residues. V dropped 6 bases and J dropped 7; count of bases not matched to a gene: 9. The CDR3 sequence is CASSPTGAGQPQHF. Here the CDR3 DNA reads TGTGCCAGCAGCCCAACAGGGGCAGGACAGCCCCAGCATTTT.